These 29 T cell receptor beta chains originate from one sample sequenced in a study of blood T cell repertoires in COVID-19 (TCRdb year 2020). Preparation of the library involved the immunoSEQ multiplex PCR assay. The source is immuneACCESS, and TCRdb retained only in-frame sequences with V and J called. Part of the clones is not carried over; for the studies checked, unresolved V genes explain less than half of this, and the remainder is unexplained. Here the sample has 300,000 to 400,000 clones; 80% to 90% occur a single time. The leading ten clones occupy about 6% of the sample. The sequencing input was peripheral blood. These receptors were obtained from a woman between 45 and 65 years old with COVID-19, enrolled during active disease.

The CDR3 loop reads CASSLRSIGDSGETQYF. The CDR3 DNA is TGTGCCAGCAGCTTAAGATCGATAGGAGATTCGGGGGAGACCCAGTACTTC. The gene calls are TRBV13 and TRBJ2-5; TRBD2 might be the D (5 bases). Between the trimmed V and J ends, which lost 2 bases and 5 bases, there was a span of 21 bases. This CDR3 has 17 residues. Germline assignment: CDR1 PRHDT and CDR2 FYEKMQ (reference sequence).

This rearrangement joins TRBV7-2 to TRBJ1-5; D remains unclear. The CDR3 is 15 residues long. Trimming stripped 1 base from V and 3 bases from J, with 10 bases between. Germline CDR1 is SGHTA and CDR2 is FQGNSA. CDR3 residues: CASSLGLADNQPQHF. The DNA for the CDR3 is TGTGCCAGCAGCTTAGGGCTCGCGGACAATCAGCCCCAGCATTTT.

This rearrangement joins TRBV16 to TRBJ1-2, with D possibly matching TRBD1 (5 bases). Trimming removed 2 bases from V and 1 base from J, with 11 bases in between. The CDR3 spans 15 residues. Germline V gene data show CDR1 as KGHSY and CDR2 as FQNENV. The CDR3 nucleotides read TGTGCCAGCAGCCAAACCACAGGAAATAACTATGGCTACACCTTC. It codes for CASSQTTGNNYGYTF.

This chain joins TRBV13 and TRBJ2-2; tentatively, D is TRBD1 (6 bases). The CDR3 consists of 17 residues. Trimming cost V 3 bases and J 3 bases, with 17 bases left between them. Germline-derived CDR1 and CDR2 are PRHDT and FYEKMQ (reference sequence). The CDR3 DNA reads TGTGCCAGCAGCTTTGGCCAGGACAGCCGACACACCGGGGAGCTGTTTTTT. This sequence encodes CASSFGQDSRHTGELFF.

This clone was counted a few times. V gene TRBV6-6 combines with J gene TRBJ2-7, with a tentative D call TRBD2 (6 bases). The CDR3 totals 15 residues. Trimming stripped 6 bases from V and 2 bases from J, with 17 bases between. The germline gives CDR1 MNHNY, CDR2 SVGAGI (reference sequence). This CDR3 reads CASSPEGGIAYEQYF. CDR3 bases: TGTGCCAGCAGCCCCGAGGGCGGGATCGCCTACGAGCAGTACTTC.

V and J are TRBV9 and TRBJ2-7; 9 bases align to TRBD1. Germline CDR1 reads SGDLS; CDR2 reads YYNGEE. Losses at the gene ends were 0 bases for V and 4 bases for J; bases not matched to a gene: 5. The CDR3 spans 15 residues. The CDR3 here is CASSVATGGLYEQYF. The CDR3 nucleotides read TGTGCCAGCAGCGTAGCAACAGGGGGCTTGTACGAGCAGTACTTC. Based on the CDR3 plus reference TRBV9 and TRBJ2-7, the full variable domain is DSGVTQTPKHLITATGQRVTLRCSPRSGDLSVYWYQQSLDQGLQFLIQYYNGEERAKGNILERFSAQQFPDLHSELNLSSLELGDSALYFCASSVATGGLYEQYFGPGTRLTVT.

The table lists this clone with a count of one. This rearrangement joins TRBV9 to TRBJ2-5, with a possible D match to TRBD2 (5 bases). Germline assignment: CDR1 SGDLS and CDR2 YYNGEE. The CDR3 covers 13 residues. Trimming removed 0 bases from V and 9 bases from J, with 12 bases in between. The CDR3 DNA reads TGTGCCAGCAGCGTAGGCACCGCGGGTGCCCAGTACTTC. Translated: CASSVGTAGAQYF.

This clone has a single count. This chain links TRBV11-2 with TRBJ1-2; no clear D. This CDR3 has 12 residues. V was pared by 2 bases and J by 7 bases, with 8 bases between. Germline V CDR1 and CDR2: SGHAT, FQNNGV. Here the CDR3 DNA reads TGTGCCAGCAGCTTAAATCCCGGTGGCTACACCTTC. This codes for CASSLNPGGYTF. The whole variable domain, remainder taken from reference TRBV11-2 and TRBJ1-2, is EAGVAQSPRYKIIEKRQSVAFWCNPISGHATLYWYQQILGQGPKLLIQFQNNGVVDDSQLPKDRFSAERLKGVDSTLKIQPAKLEDSAVYLCASSLNPGGYTFGSGTRLTVV.

The rearrangement joins TRBV7-6 to TRBJ1-5; 10 bases match TRBD1. Germline V gives CDR1 SGHVS, CDR2 FNYEAQ. The CDR3 length is 15 residues. The ends lost 0 bases at V and 4 bases at J; junction bases unmatched: 0. The DNA for the CDR3 is TGTGCCAGCAGCTTAGCGGGACAGGGGAATCAGCCCCAGCATTTT. The encoded protein is CASSLAGQGNQPQHF.

The chain is built from TRBV29-1 and TRBJ2-3, with 8 bases that match TRBD2. The CDR3 runs to 13 residues. V was clipped by 6 bases and J by 8 bases; unmatched bases: 10. The germline CDR1 and CDR2 sequences are SQVTM and ANQGSEA. CDR3 in DNA: TGCAGCGTCGAGCGCACTAGCGGTACTACGCAGTATTTT. Translating it yields CSVERTSGTTQYF.

This clone was counted a single time. The J gene is TRBJ2-1, the V gene TRBV2, with 7 nucleotides matching TRBD2. Per the germline V gene, CDR1 is SNHLY and CDR2 is FYNNEI. The CDR3 is 14 residues long. The V and J ends lost 7 bases and 10 bases, in that order; junction bases with no gene match: 13. Here the CDR3 reads CASMAGDWRGEQFF. CDR3 sequence (DNA): TGTGCCAGCATGGCGGGAGATTGGCGGGGAGAGCAGTTCTTC.

J is TRBJ2-1 and V is TRBV5-6; TRBD2 agrees at 8 bases. With V trimmed by 1 base and J by 4 bases, 7 bases remained unmatched. Germline CDR1 SGHDT, CDR2 YYEEEE. The length of the CDR3 is 16 residues. The CDR3 region is CASSLRAGGGYNEQFF. In DNA form, the CDR3 reads TGTGCCAGCAGCTTGCGGGCGGGCGGGGGGTACAATGAGCAGTTCTTC.

This clone was counted once. The chain carries TRBV19 and TRBJ1-1, with a possible D match to TRBD1 (6 bases). Trimming shortened V by 3 bases and J by 6 bases, and 14 bases separated the two germline ends. CDR1 is LNHDA and CDR2 is SQIVND in the germline V gene (reference sequence). This CDR3 is 14 amino acids long. The CDR3 protein is CASSIGGGQPEAFF. The DNA of the CDR3 is TGTGCCAGTAGTATTGGCGGGGGGCAGCCTGAAGCTTTCTTT.

The chain couples TRBV5-1 to TRBJ2-2; D call uncertain. The CDR3 is made up of 15 amino acids. V was shortened by 7 bases and J by 0 bases, with 13 bases between the two germline ends. Germline lookup yields CDR1 SGHRS and CDR2 YFSETQ. The CDR3 here is CASAPRSTNTGELFF. CDR3 DNA: TGCGCCAGCGCCCCGCGGAGCACGAACACCGGGGAGCTGTTTTTT.

The genes are TRBV23-1 and TRBJ2-7, with D tentatively TRBD1 (6 bases). TRBV23-1 is classed as an ORF, of uncertain function. CDR3 length: 16 residues. Deletions cut 0 bases from V and 2 bases from J, with 14 bases between. CDR3 amino acids: CASSQSPRGYTYEQYF. CDR3 coding DNA: TGCGCCAGCAGTCAATCTCCCAGGGGATATACCTACGAGCAGTACTTC.

This clone showed up just a few times. This chain links TRBV6-2 or TRBV6-3 with TRBJ2-7, with D tentatively TRBD2 (6 bases). V lost 7 bases, J lost 5 bases, and 18 bases lay in between. The CDR3 sequence is 14 residues long. CDR1 MNHEY and CDR2 SVGEGT come from the germline V gene. CDR3 region: CASNPGTLSDEQYF. In DNA form, the CDR3 reads TGTGCCAGCAACCCCGGGACTCTATCCGACGAGCAGTACTTC.

This chain links TRBV24-1 with TRBJ1-2, with TRBD1 as a possible D gene (6 bases). Trimming stripped 9 bases from V and 7 bases from J, with 20 bases between. The CDR3 is made up of 14 amino acids. Looked up from germline, CDR1 is KGHDR and CDR2 is SFDVKD. The CDR3 here is CATSDSRRLGGYTF. DNA for the CDR3: TGTGCCACCTCGGACAGTAGGCGGTTGGGTGGCTACACCTTC.

This chain joins TRBV30 and TRBJ1-2; a weak D match, TRBD1 (5 bases). There are 12 residues in the CDR3. V was shortened by 4 bases and J by 4 bases, with 10 bases between the two germline ends. Germline assignment: CDR1 GTSNPN and CDR2 SVGIG (reference sequence). Here the CDR3 reads CAWTGPFYGYTF. The CDR3 DNA reads TGTGCCTGGACAGGGCCCTTCTATGGCTACACCTTC. Using reference TRBV30 and TRBJ1-2 for the parts outside the CDR3, the full variable domain is SQTIHQWPATLVQPVGSPLSLECTVEGTSNPNLYWYRQAAGRGLQLLFYSVGIGQISSEVPQNLSASRPQDRQFILSSKKLLLSDSGFYLCAWTGPFYGYTFGSGTRLTVV.

The chain carries TRBV18 and TRBJ2-2, with D possibly TRBD1 on 5 matching bases. Trimming left V 2 bases short and J 3 bases short, with 13 bases between. CDR3 length equals 16 residues. Looked up from germline, CDR1 is KGHSH and CDR2 is LQKENI. CDR3 sequence (DNA): TGTGCCAGCTCACCAACACCGACAGAGTACACCGGGGAGCTGTTTTTT. Amino acid sequence: CASSPTPTEYTGELFF.

The rearrangement links TRBV7-3 to TRBJ1-1; 7 bases agree with TRBD1. The CDR3 is 14 residues long. J was trimmed by 1 base and V by 5 bases; bases with no gene match: 4. CDR1 SGHTA and CDR2 FQGTGA come from the germline V gene. CDR3 nucleotides: TGTGCCAGCAGCCTGGGACAGCCGAACACTGAAGCTTTCTTT. This sequence encodes CASSLGQPNTEAFF.

This clone was seen a single time. This chain joins TRBV24-1 and TRBJ2-5; D may be TRBD1 (6 bases). Germline CDR1 is KGHDR and CDR2 is SFDVKD. V was shortened by 4 bases and J by 7 bases, with 15 bases between the two germline ends. This CDR3 contains 14 residues. The CDR3 is CATSDTGQAGTQYF. The CDR3 bases are TGTGCCACCAGTGACACAGGGCAGGCAGGGACCCAGTACTTC.

The J gene is TRBJ2-1, the V gene TRBV7-9; no clear D. Trimming took off 5 bases at V and 5 bases at J, with 16 bases between the two ends. Germline-derived CDR1 and CDR2 are SEHNR and FQNEAQ (reference sequence). The CDR3 extends over 15 amino acids. In nucleotides, the CDR3 is TGTGCCAGCAGCGCTCTAGGATTCCAAGACAATGAGCAGTTCTTC. Its translation is CASSALGFQDNEQFF. Full variable domain (outside the CDR3, taken from reference TRBV7-9 and TRBJ2-1): DTGVSQNPRHKITKRGQNVTFRCDPISEHNRLYWYRQTLGQGPEFLTYFQNEAQLEKSRLLSDRFSAERPKGSFSTLEIQRTEQGDSAMYLCASSALGFQDNEQFFGPGTRLTVL.

The chain combines TRBV7-8 with TRBJ1-2; D might be TRBD1 (6 bases). The CDR3 has 14 residues. V lost 5 bases and J 13 bases, leaving 23 bases between the germline ends. Germline CDR1 SGHVS, CDR2 FQNEAQ. The CDR3, as DNA: TGTGCCAGCAGCCTCGCTCTAGGGACACGATCTAGCACCTTC. Protein product: CASSLALGTRSSTF.

V is TRBV12-5 and J is TRBJ1-5; D gene ambiguous. This CDR3 has 14 residues. From germline, CDR1 is LGHNT and CDR2 FRNRAP. With 2 bases removed from V and 8 bases from J, the gap between germline ends came to 13 bases. The CDR3 spells CASGLSAGQEPQHF. As DNA, the CDR3 is TGTGCTAGTGGTTTGTCGGCAGGTCAGGAGCCCCAGCATTTT.

The CDR3 protein is CASLPTGVSSRGNQPQHF. The CDR3 DNA reads as TGTGCCAGCCTTCCAACAGGGGTATCTTCGCGAGGCAATCAGCCCCAGCATTTT. The chain couples TRBV2 to TRBJ1-5; TRBD1 aligns across 7 bases. In germline, CDR1 is SNHLY, CDR2 FYNNEI. This CDR3 comprises 18 residues. V trimming: 8 bases; J trimming: 2 bases; junction bases outside the gene matches: 18.

The chain carries TRBV11-3 and TRBJ2-2, with D possibly being TRBD1 (5 bases). V was cut by 3 bases and J by 7 bases, with 9 bases left in between. Germline-derived CDR1 and CDR2 are SGHNT and YENEEA. There are 13 residues in the CDR3. The CDR3 DNA reads as TGTGCCAGCAGCTTCTCACAGGTCGGGGAGCTGTTTTTT. This translates into CASSFSQVGELFF.

This chain connects TRBV6-5 to TRBJ2-1; D remains unclear. Trimming stripped 6 bases from V and 1 base from J, with 7 bases between. Germline values: CDR1 MNHEY, CDR2 SVGAGI. The CDR3 is 13 residues long. CDR3 region: CASRFPSYNEQFF. The CDR3 bases are TGTGCCAGCAGGTTCCCATCCTACAATGAGCAGTTCTTC.

The chain carries TRBV30 and TRBJ1-1; no clear D. Germline values: CDR1 GTSNPN, CDR2 SVGIG (reference sequence). This CDR3 is 12 amino acids long. The V end was cut by 7 bases, the J end by 0 bases, with 9 bases between. CDR3 protein: CASPSLNTEAFF. In DNA form, the CDR3 reads TGTGCCTCCCCTTCTCTGAACACTGAAGCTTTCTTT.

The V call is TRBV19, the J call TRBJ2-7; 9 nucleotides align to TRBD2. This CDR3 contains 19 residues. Trimming cost V 1 base and J 4 bases; bases outside gene matches: 17. The germline V gene encodes CDR1 LNHDA and CDR2 SQIVND (reference sequence). This chain's CDR3 is CASSIAPGLAGGHIYEQYF. The CDR3 DNA sequence: TGTGCCAGTAGTATAGCTCCGGGACTAGCAGGAGGACATATATACGAGCAGTACTTC.